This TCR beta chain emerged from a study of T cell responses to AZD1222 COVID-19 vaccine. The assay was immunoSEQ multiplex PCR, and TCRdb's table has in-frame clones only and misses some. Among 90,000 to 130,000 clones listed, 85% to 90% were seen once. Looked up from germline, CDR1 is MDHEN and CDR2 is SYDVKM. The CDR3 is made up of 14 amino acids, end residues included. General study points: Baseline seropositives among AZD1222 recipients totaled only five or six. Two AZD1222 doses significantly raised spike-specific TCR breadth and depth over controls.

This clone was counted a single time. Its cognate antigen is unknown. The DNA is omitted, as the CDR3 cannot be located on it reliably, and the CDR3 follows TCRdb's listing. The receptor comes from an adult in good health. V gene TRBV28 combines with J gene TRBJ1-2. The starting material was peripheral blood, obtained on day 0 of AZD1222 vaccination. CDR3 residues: CASSSGQGLFGYTF.